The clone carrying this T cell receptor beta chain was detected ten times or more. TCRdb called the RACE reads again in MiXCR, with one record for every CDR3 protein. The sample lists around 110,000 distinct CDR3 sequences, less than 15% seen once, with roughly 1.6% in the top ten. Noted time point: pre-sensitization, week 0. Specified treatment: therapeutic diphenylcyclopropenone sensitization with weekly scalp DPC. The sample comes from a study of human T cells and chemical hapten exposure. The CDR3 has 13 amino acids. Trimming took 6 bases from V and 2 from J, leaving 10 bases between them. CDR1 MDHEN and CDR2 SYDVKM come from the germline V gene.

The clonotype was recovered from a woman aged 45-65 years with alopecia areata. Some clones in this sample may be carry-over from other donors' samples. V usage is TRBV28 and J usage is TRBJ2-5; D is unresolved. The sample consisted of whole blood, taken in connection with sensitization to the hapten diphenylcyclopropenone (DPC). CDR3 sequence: CASSPATQETQYF. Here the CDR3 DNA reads TGTGCCAGCAGCCCAGCTACGCAAGAGACCCAGTACTTC.